The 27 T cell receptor beta chains presented below share a single source sample, sequenced in a study of beta chain features in type 1 diabetes. The whole isolated RNA underwent reverse transcription, so sequencing captured expressed TCRB transcripts. Clones were sequenced by immunoSEQ multiplex PCR, and TCRdb holds only the in-frame ones, with some missing. In the table there are 200,000 to 250,000 clones, 11% to 15% of which are singletons. Sequencing used naive CD4+ T cells from blood. The receptors come from a woman between 40 and 55 years old in good health.

There are a few counts of this clone. The V gene is TRBV6-4, the J gene TRBJ2-1, with D unresolved. Trimming cost V 2 bases and J 9 bases, with 8 bases left between them. CDR3 length: 12 residues. CDR1 is MRHNA and CDR2 is SNTAGT in the germline V gene. CDR3 DNA sequence: TGTGCCAGCAGTGACCTGCCGGGTGAGCAGTTCTTC. Translation gives CASSDLPGEQFF.

For this clone: The junction departs from germline at one end; a sequencing error may be responsible. The chain uses TRBV2 and TRBJ1-2; a possible D gene is TRBD1 (5 bases). Looked up from germline, CDR1 is SNHLY and CDR2 is FYNNEI. This CDR3 spans 14 amino acids. CDR3 sequence reads: CASREGERNYGYTF. The CDR3 DNA reads as TGTGCCAGCAGGGAAGGGGAGAGGAACTATGGCTACACCTTC.

This clone was observed a few times. J is TRBJ2-6 and V is TRBV5-1; the D is unclear. V was shortened by 0 bases and J by 4 bases, with 11 bases between the two germline ends. Per the germline V gene, CDR1 is SGHRS and CDR2 is YFSETQ. This CDR3 comprises 16 residues. CDR3 DNA: TGCGCCAGCAGCTTGGGTTTCCCCCAGGGGGCCAACGTCCTGACTTTC. Protein product: CASSLGFPQGANVLTF.

This clone appeared a few times. The V and J genes are TRBV6-1 and TRBJ2-3, with D unclear. Germline CDR1 is MNHNS and CDR2 is SASEGT. V gave up 7 bases and J gave up 2 bases, with 7 bases separating them. This CDR3 spans 12 amino acids. CDR3 in DNA: TGTGCCAGCAATCGAGTCACAGATACGCAGTATTTT. Protein sequence: CASNRVTDTQYF.

This clone was seen ten or more times. This rearrangement joins TRBV9 to TRBJ2-1; the D is unclear. Germline values: CDR1 SGDLS, CDR2 YYNGEE. The V end lost 2 bases, the J end lost 7 bases, and 7 bases lay between the germline ends. This CDR3 region has 12 residues. The CDR3 is CASSVRLNEQFF. The CDR3 DNA reads TGTGCCAGCAGCGTCAGATTAAATGAGCAGTTCTTC.

This clone was recorded many times. At one of its ends the junction is not consistent with the germline gene, which may arise from a read error. V and J are TRBV7-2 and TRBJ1-6; 7 bases are a match to TRBD1. Germline CDR1 is SGHTA and CDR2 is FQGNSA. This CDR3 has 14 residues. The CDR3 region is CASSQGDANLPLHF. In nucleotides, the CDR3 is TGTGCCAGCAGCCAGGGGGACGCCAATTTACCCCTCCACTTT.

This clone occurred a few times. The chain carries TRBV9 and TRBJ2-2, with 7 bases aligning to TRBD2. From germline, CDR1 is SGDLS and CDR2 YYNGEE. Germline trimming cut 8 bases from V and 7 bases from J; bases unmatched to any gene: 11. The CDR3 spans 14 residues. In nucleotides, the CDR3 is TGTGCCAGTCGCGAGGGAGGGATGGTCGGGGAGCTGTTTTTT. It specifies CASREGGMVGELFF.

The chain joins TRBV9 to TRBJ1-2, with TRBD1 as a possible D gene (5 bases). Per the germline V gene, CDR1 is SGDLS and CDR2 is YYNGEE. V dropped 4 bases and J dropped 5 bases, with 15 bases sitting between them. The CDR3 runs to 14 residues. DNA of the CDR3: TGTGCCAGCAGCCGATCCGAAGGACATTATGGCTACACCTTC. Translating gives CASSRSEGHYGYTF.

This sequence joins TRBV2 and TRBJ2-7; TRBD2 matches 7 bases. CDR1 and CDR2 from the germline V gene are SNHLY and FYNNEI. J was trimmed by 2 bases and V by 3 bases; bases with no gene match: 1. This CDR3 is 13 amino acids long. The CDR3 sequence: CASSDRGAYEQYF. CDR3 DNA: TGTGCCAGCAGTGATCGGGGGGCCTACGAGCAGTACTTC.

This clone has a handful of counts. This chain links TRBV11-2 with TRBJ2-7, with 8 bases lining up with TRBD2. The CDR3 runs 17 residues. Unmatched junction bases numbered 15, after V lost 5 bases and J lost 3 bases. Germline CDR1 SGHAT, CDR2 FQNNGV. The CDR3 DNA is TGTGCCAGCAGCCGGCAGGCTGCGCGGGGGGCGTACTACGAGCAGTACTTC. Encoded protein: CASSRQAARGAYYEQYF.

The rearrangement uses TRBV9 and TRBJ2-2, with D tentatively TRBD2 (6 bases). The CDR3 sequence is 15 residues long. Germline CDR1 reads SGDLS; CDR2 reads YYNGEE. Deletions cut 2 bases from V and 0 bases from J, with 8 bases between. CDR3 sequence reads: CASSVWGANTGELFF. CDR3 DNA sequence: TGTGCCAGCAGCGTGTGGGGGGCGAACACCGGGGAGCTGTTTTTT. Supplemented by reference TRBV9 and TRBJ2-2, the full variable domain reads DSGVTQTPKHLITATGQRVTLRCSPRSGDLSVYWYQQSLDQGLQFLIQYYNGEERAKGNILERFSAQQFPDLHSELNLSSLELGDSALYFCASSVWGANTGELFFGEGSRLTVL.

The V and J genes are TRBV18 and TRBJ1-4, with D uncertain. Germline V lookup: CDR1 KGHSH, CDR2 LQKENI. V shed 6 bases and J shed 8 bases, with 16 bases lying between them. The CDR3 contains 14 residues. In DNA form, the CDR3 reads TGTGCCAGCTCGTCACGGGTAGGTGAGGAAAAACTGTTTTTT. It codes for CASSSRVGEEKLFF.

This clone was seen only a few times. V gene TRBV5-1 combines with J gene TRBJ1-1; no reliable D call. Germline V CDR1 and CDR2: SGHRS, YFSETQ. This CDR3 is built from 15 residues. Trimming shortened V by 0 bases and J by 1 base, and 10 bases separated the two germline ends. As DNA, the CDR3 is TGCGCCAGCAGCTTGGAAGCGTTCCAGAACACTGAAGCTTTCTTT. It specifies CASSLEAFQNTEAFF.

This clone was detected many times. The genes are TRBV10-3 and TRBJ1-1; weak D call: TRBD1 (5 bases). Germline CDR1 is ENHRY and CDR2 is SYGVKD. The CDR3 spans 14 residues. The V and J ends lost 0 bases and 6 bases respectively, with 11 bases between them. The CDR3 sequence: CAISESPDRAEAFF. The CDR3 DNA is TGTGCCATCAGTGAGTCTCCCGACAGAGCTGAAGCTTTCTTT.

This chain joins TRBV27 and TRBJ1-1; no definite D call. The CDR3 has 14 amino acids. Trimming shortened V by 3 bases and J by 8 bases, and 16 bases separated the two germline ends. The germline gives CDR1 MNHEY, CDR2 SMNVEV (reference sequence). The CDR3 here is CASSFRGPPPEAFF. CDR3 DNA: TGTGCCAGCAGTTTTCGAGGGCCGCCTCCAGAAGCTTTCTTT.

This clone has more than one count but fewer than ten. This sequence joins TRBV6-1 and TRBJ2-3; D call uncertain. V lost 1 base, J lost 0 bases, and 5 bases lay in between. Germline V gene sequence: CDR1 MNHNS, CDR2 SASEGT. The CDR3 contains 14 residues. As DNA, the CDR3 is TGTGCCAGCAGTGAAGGGCCTAGCACAGATACGCAGTATTTT. This gives the protein CASSEGPSTDTQYF.

This clone was seen more than once but under ten times. This chain joins TRBV23-1 and TRBJ2-7, with TRBD1 as a possible D gene (6 bases). TRBV23-1 is an ORF, with its function uncertain. This CDR3 contains 16 residues. V lost 0 bases to trimming and J lost 4 bases, with 16 bases between them. In DNA, the CDR3 is TGCGCCAGCAGTCAATCAGGTCAGGGGTTAATTTACGAGCAGTACTTC. Protein sequence: CASSQSGQGLIYEQYF.

V is TRBV9 and J is TRBJ2-1; 7 bases are shared with TRBD2. The length of the CDR3 is 13 residues. Germline V CDR1 and CDR2: SGDLS, YYNGEE. Germline trimming cut 3 bases from V and 4 bases from J; bases unmatched to any gene: 1. This chain's CDR3 is CASSGGGYNEQFF. The CDR3 nucleotides are TGTGCCAGCAGCGGGGGGGGATACAATGAGCAGTTCTTC.

The chain joins TRBV6-5 to TRBJ2-7; possible D gene TRBD1, 6 bases. The CDR3 sequence is 12 residues long. CDR1 and CDR2 (germline): MNHEY, SVGAGI. Deletions cut 2 bases from V and 6 bases from J, with 8 bases between. DNA of the CDR3: TGTGCCAGCAGTTACAAGGGGGTCGAGCAGTACTTC. This gives the protein CASSYKGVEQYF.

This chain uses TRBV5-4 with TRBJ2-7, with 10 nucleotides matching TRBD1. Germline lookup yields CDR1 SGHNT and CDR2 YYREEE (reference sequence). V was clipped by 2 bases and J by 2 bases; unmatched bases: 4. The CDR3 runs 15 residues. Here the CDR3 reads CASSFGQGGTYEQYF. The CDR3 DNA is TGTGCCAGCAGCTTTGGACAGGGGGGAACCTACGAGCAGTACTTC.

The sample holds a few counts of this clone. The chain recombines TRBV6-5 with TRBJ2-5; D is perhaps TRBD1 (7 bases). V gave up 6 bases and J gave up 12 bases, with 14 bases separating them. From germline, CDR1 is MNHEY and CDR2 SVGAGI. There are 11 residues in the CDR3. The CDR3 DNA sequence: TGTGCCAGCAGCGGAGGGACAGACGAGTACTTC. Protein product: CASSGGTDEYF.

In its sample, this clone was seen a few times. This chain joins TRBV18 and TRBJ1-1; no clear D gene. Trimming cost V 3 bases and J 1 base, with 9 bases left between them. The CDR3 runs to 14 residues. The germline gives CDR1 KGHSH, CDR2 LQKENI. CDR3 sequence reads: CASSPTEENTEAFF. The CDR3 DNA sequence: TGTGCCAGCTCACCGACCGAGGAGAACACTGAAGCTTTCTTT.

This rearrangement joins TRBV10-3 to TRBJ1-1; 8 bases align to TRBD1. CDR1 ENHRY and CDR2 SYGVKD come from the germline V gene. V shed 11 bases and J 5 bases; nucleotides not matched to a gene: 10. CDR3 length: 13 amino acids. This CDR3 reads CASKTGVGTEAFF. CDR3 sequence (DNA): TGTGCCTCGAAGACAGGGGTGGGGACTGAAGCTTTCTTT.

Here the CDR3 reads CASSPPTPDRKREKLFF. CDR3 bases: TGTGCCAGCTCACCTCCCACTCCCGACAGAAAAAGGGAAAAACTGTTTTTT. The genes are TRBV18 and TRBJ1-4; D may be TRBD1 (5 bases). This CDR3 comprises 17 residues. Germline V gene lookup returns CDR1 KGHSH and CDR2 LQKENI. The ends were cut back, 3 bases at V and 8 bases at J, with 22 bases in the middle.

This clone was seen a handful of times. This chain connects TRBV2 to TRBJ1-2; TRBD1 matches at 8 bases. Unmatched junction bases numbered 5, after V lost 5 bases and J lost 6 bases. The length of the CDR3 is 13 residues. Germline V gives CDR1 SNHLY, CDR2 FYNNEI. CDR3 sequence: CASSLDRAHGYTF. The CDR3 bases are TGTGCCAGCAGTTTGGACAGGGCCCATGGCTACACCTTC.

In this sample, this clone turned up a few times. This sequence joins TRBV6-5 and TRBJ2-3; 11 bases are a match to TRBD2. The CDR3 spans 14 residues. V gave up 2 bases and J gave up 5 bases; unmatched junction bases: 0. Germline V lookup: CDR1 MNHEY, CDR2 SVGAGI. CDR3 sequence: CASSYGTSGDTQYF. The CDR3 nucleotides are TGTGCCAGCAGTTACGGGACTAGCGGAGATACGCAGTATTTT.

The chain links TRBV6-1 to TRBJ2-5, with D uncertain. Trimming left V 3 bases short and J 7 bases short, with 12 bases between. There are 13 residues in the CDR3. Germline loops: CDR1 MNHNS, CDR2 SASEGT. CDR3 amino acids: CASSDTPPTTQYF. In nucleotides, the CDR3 is TGTGCCAGCAGTGATACTCCCCCCACGACCCAGTACTTC.